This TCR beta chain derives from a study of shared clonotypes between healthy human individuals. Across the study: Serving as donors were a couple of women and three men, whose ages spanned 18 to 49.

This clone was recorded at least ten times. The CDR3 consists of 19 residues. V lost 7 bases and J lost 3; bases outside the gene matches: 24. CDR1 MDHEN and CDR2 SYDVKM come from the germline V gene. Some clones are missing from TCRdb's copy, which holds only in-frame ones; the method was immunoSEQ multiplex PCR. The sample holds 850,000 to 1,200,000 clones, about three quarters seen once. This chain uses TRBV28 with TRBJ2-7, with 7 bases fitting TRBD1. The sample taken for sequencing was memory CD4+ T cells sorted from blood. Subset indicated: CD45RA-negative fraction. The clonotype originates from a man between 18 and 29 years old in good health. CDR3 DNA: TGTGCCAGCACATTCGGCGAGACAGGGACCGGTAGGCTCCTCTACGAGCAGTACTTC. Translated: CASTFGETGTGRLLYEQYF. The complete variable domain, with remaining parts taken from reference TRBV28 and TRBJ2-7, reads DVKVTQSSRYLVKRTGEKVFLECVQDMDHENMFWYRQDPGLGLRLIYFSYDVKMKEKGDIPEGYSVSREKKERFSLILESASTNQTSMYLCASTFGETGTGRLLYEQYFGPGTRLTVT.